The clone carrying this T cell receptor beta chain was counted many times. What it binds is unknown. The time point is: sample taken at primary tumor resection. The presence of a unique molecular identifier marked each TCR cDNA molecule. TCRdb reprocessed the 5' RACE reads via MiXCR and lists one record per CDR3 protein. The table records 12,000 or so distinct CDR3 sequences, 13% to 15% of them present only once. The entry originates in a study of spatial heterogeneity in lung cancer. Study results and limitations: How many expanded intratumoral alpha and beta TCRs were present tracked the tumor mutation count, which was a count of nonsynonymous mutations.

V dropped 2 bases and J dropped 5 bases, with 13 bases sitting between them. CDR1 is MDHEN and CDR2 is SYDVKM in the germline V gene. This CDR3 spans 14 amino acids. The specimen comprised lung tumor tissue, sampled at surgery. This receptor was taken from a male donor with early-stage non-small cell lung cancer. The chain joins TRBV28 to TRBJ2-7; D tentatively reads TRBD1 or TRBD2 (5 bases each). The CDR3 loop reads CASSLGGNKDEQYF. CDR3 DNA: TGTGCCAGCAGTTTAGGGGGTAATAAAGACGAGCAGTACTTC.